The 27 T cell receptor beta chains listed next were all sequenced from one sample in a study of blood T cells in healthy people across ages. Sample-barcoded 5' priming and a J-beta primer mix drove a second PCR of about 6 to 11 cycles. Each CDR3 protein is one row after TCRdb ran MiXCR on the 5' RACE reads. Of about 800,000 distinct CDR3 sequences listed, 58% were seen once; the top ten hold roughly 22%. The sequenced sample was blood. Every receptor here comes from a man aged 25-45 years in good health.

Only a few counts were recorded for this clonotype. The rearrangement uses TRBV6-2 or TRBV6-3 and TRBJ2-3; D gene ambiguous. CDR3 length equals 13 residues. V lost 2 bases and J lost 6, with 9 bases in between. The germline gives CDR1 MNHEY, CDR2 SVGEGT. The CDR3 protein is CASSYLKSDTQYF. DNA of the CDR3: TGTGCCAGCAGTTACCTCAAGTCCGATACGCAGTATTTT.

The chain recombines TRBV19 with TRBJ2-1, with 8 bases fitting TRBD2. V was clipped by 6 bases and J by 3 bases; unmatched bases: 7. Germline-derived CDR1 and CDR2 are LNHDA and SQIVND (reference sequence). This CDR3 comprises 15 residues. The CDR3 sequence: CASSRWGLGYNEQFF. CDR3 nucleotides: TGTGCCAGTAGCCGCTGGGGACTAGGCTACAATGAGCAGTTCTTC.

CDR3 DNA sequence: TGTGCCACCAGCAGAGATAGAGCACAGGGAGGTGGCTACACCTTC. This codes for CATSRDRAQGGGYTF. The J gene is TRBJ1-2, the V gene TRBV15, with a weak D call TRBD1 (6 bases). V was shortened by 0 bases and J by 7 bases, with 15 bases between the two germline ends. Germline V gene data show CDR1 as LNHNV and CDR2 as YYDKDF (reference sequence). This CDR3 is built from 15 residues.

V gene TRBV4-2 combines with J gene TRBJ1-1, with D tentatively TRBD1 (5 bases). Deletions cut 0 bases from V and 4 bases from J, with 12 bases between. The CDR3 contains 15 residues. CDR1 is LGHNA, CDR2 YNFKEQ, per germline. In nucleotides, the CDR3 is TGTGCCAGCAGCCAAGATCCTGGGGACGCCACTGAAGCTTTCTTT. Its protein is CASSQDPGDATEAFF.

This rearrangement joins TRBV29-1 to TRBJ2-1; weak D call: TRBD2 (6 bases). The V gene's germline CDR1 is SQVTM and CDR2 ANQGSEA. The CDR3 length is 12 residues. Trimming shortened V by 4 bases and J by 12 bases, and 16 bases separated the two germline ends. Written as DNA, the CDR3 is TGCAGCGTTGGGCCGGGGGATCTCGGGCAGTTCTTC. Protein sequence: CSVGPGDLGQFF.

The V call is TRBV20-1, the J call TRBJ2-7; 8 nucleotides align to TRBD2. The J call may be wrong; the DNA end is better matched by TRBJ2-5. Germline V gives CDR1 DFQATT, CDR2 SNEGSKA (reference sequence). This CDR3 spans 15 amino acids. The CDR3 loop reads CSARRGGGLEETQYF. For the CDR3, the DNA is TGCAGTGCTAGACGGGGGGGCGGACTCGAGGAGACCCAGTACTTC.

The V and J genes are TRBV6-5 and TRBJ2-1, with D perhaps TRBD2 (6 bases). The germline CDR1 and CDR2 sequences are MNHEY and SVGAGI. The CDR3 totals 14 residues. Trimming took 6 bases from V and 2 from J, leaving 11 bases between them. This CDR3 is CASRGLSPYNEQFF. CDR3 coding DNA: TGTGCCAGCAGGGGACTGAGCCCCTACAATGAGCAGTTCTTC.

The rearrangement links TRBV7-2 to TRBJ1-5; D unclear. The CDR3 contains 15 residues. The V and J ends lost 1 base and 6 bases respectively, with 13 bases between them. The V gene's germline CDR1 is SGHTA and CDR2 FQGNSA. The CDR3 DNA reads TGTGCCAGCAGCTTAGTGGAGTCTTCAGGTCAGCCCCAGCATTTT. Translation gives CASSLVESSGQPQHF.

V usage is TRBV15 and J usage is TRBJ2-7, with 7 positions matching TRBD1. Gene TRBJ2-5 matches the end of the DNA better, so the J call may be wrong. Germline assignment: CDR1 LNHNV and CDR2 YYDKDF (reference sequence). This CDR3 has 16 amino acids. Here the CDR3 reads CATSRDKGASGETQYF. CDR3 bases: TGTGCCACCAGCAGAGATAAGGGGGCGTCTGGGGAGACCCAGTACTTC.

The chain employs TRBV7-9 and TRBJ1-6; D remains unclear. CDR1 is SEHNR and CDR2 is FQNEAQ in the germline V gene (reference sequence). CDR3 length equals 15 residues. V lost 6 bases and J 0 bases, leaving 9 bases between the germline ends. The CDR3 spells CASRQSSSYNSPLHF. The DNA of the CDR3 is TGTGCCAGCAGGCAAAGTAGCTCCTATAATTCACCCCTCCACTTT.

V and J are TRBV20-1 and TRBJ1-6; TRBD1 matches at 7 bases. Germline V lookup: CDR1 DFQATT, CDR2 SNEGSKA (reference sequence). J gave up 8 bases and V 6 bases, and 13 bases lay outside the gene matches. The CDR3 runs 15 residues. As DNA, the CDR3 is TGCAGTGCCACTCAAGGGGGCTTTCAAGATTCACCCCTCCACTTT. This translates into CSATQGGFQDSPLHF.

The chain joins TRBV11-2 to TRBJ2-1; 9 bases agree with TRBD1. J lost 6 bases, V lost 2 bases, and 5 bases had no gene match. CDR3 size: 15 residues. In germline, CDR1 is SGHAT, CDR2 FQNNGV. The CDR3 region is CASSLFGTGTNEQFF. The CDR3 region has the DNA TGTGCCAGCAGCTTATTTGGGACAGGGACCAATGAGCAGTTCTTC.

This chain connects TRBV12-3 or TRBV12-4 to TRBJ1-6; TRBD1 is a possible D gene (5 bases). The CDR3 is 16 amino acids. Trimming shortened V by 5 bases and J by 6 bases, and 17 bases separated the two germline ends. Here the CDR3 DNA reads TGTGCCAGCAGTCCGAGACAGAGAGGGTTTAATTCACCCCTCCACTTT. Translation gives CASSPRQRGFNSPLHF.

This chain uses TRBV5-4 with TRBJ2-3; D not certain. The V and J ends lost 0 bases and 6 bases respectively, with 8 bases between them. This CDR3 has 13 amino acids. The germline V gene encodes CDR1 SGHNT and CDR2 YYREEE (reference sequence). The CDR3 spells CASSLDHLDTQYF. In DNA form, the CDR3 reads TGTGCCAGCAGCTTGGATCATCTCGATACGCAGTATTTT.

This clonotype was observed a handful of times. The chain links TRBV7-9 to TRBJ1-4, with D hard to call. Looked up from germline, CDR1 is SEHNR and CDR2 is FQNEAQ (reference sequence). The CDR3 consists of 14 residues. V lost 3 bases to trimming and J lost 0 bases, with 5 bases between them. The CDR3 DNA reads as TGTGCCAGCAGCTTTGAAGCAACTAATGAAAAACTGTTTTTT. Amino acids: CASSFEATNEKLFF. Complete variable domain (other parts from reference TRBV7-9 and TRBJ1-4): DTGVSQNPRHKITKRGQNVTFRCDPISEHNRLYWYRQTLGQGPEFLTYFQNEAQLEKSRLLSDRFSAERPKGSFSTLEIQRTEQGDSAMYLCASSFEATNEKLFFGSGTQLSVL.

This clonotype turned up a few times. The V gene is TRBV20-1, the J gene TRBJ2-1; D is perhaps TRBD2 (6 bases). The germline CDR1 and CDR2 sequences are DFQATT and SNEGSKA (reference sequence). CDR3 length: 14 residues. The V and J ends lost 4 bases and 7 bases respectively, with 17 bases between them. CDR3 nucleotide sequence: TGCAGTGCTACAACTCCCCTTCTAGCGAATGAGCAGTTCTTC. Amino acid sequence: CSATTPLLANEQFF.

This chain links TRBV20-1 with TRBJ1-2; 9 nucleotides match TRBD1. After removal of 5 bases from V and 3 bases from J, the junction contained 4 bases not matched to a gene. The germline V gene encodes CDR1 DFQATT and CDR2 SNEGSKA (reference sequence). CDR3 length equals 13 residues. The CDR3 sequence is CSAARDRDYGYTF. CDR3 nucleotide sequence: TGCAGTGCTGCCCGGGACAGGGACTATGGCTACACCTTC.

This chain links TRBV7-2 with TRBJ1-2; D is possibly TRBD1 (5 bases). This CDR3 has 15 residues. From germline, CDR1 is SGHTA and CDR2 FQGNSA. V was clipped by 0 bases and J by 5 bases, with 13 bases between them. The CDR3 loop reads CASSLATGTQYGYTF. Written as DNA, the CDR3 is TGTGCCAGCAGCTTAGCAACCGGGACCCAGTATGGCTACACCTTC.

This chain links TRBV6-1 with TRBJ2-3; 8 bases are shared with TRBD1. This CDR3 spans 13 amino acids. V was pared by 6 bases and J by 2 bases, with 1 base of the junction left unmatched. CDR1 and CDR2 (germline): MNHNS, SASEGT. The CDR3 protein is CASRGQVTDTQYF. The CDR3 bases are TGTGCCAGCAGGGGACAGGTCACAGATACGCAGTATTTT.

The rearrangement links TRBV11-2 to TRBJ2-3; D not resolved. The length of the CDR3 is 16 residues. The germline V gene encodes CDR1 SGHAT and CDR2 FQNNGV. V was trimmed by 3 bases and J by 5 bases, leaving 18 bases between them. CDR3: CASSFSRSVSVDTQYF. CDR3 nucleotides: TGTGCCAGCAGCTTTTCCAGATCAGTGTCGGTAGATACGCAGTATTTT.

V and J are TRBV27 and TRBJ1-3; the match to TRBD1 covers 8 bases. The CDR3 totals 17 residues. The germline V gene has CDR1 MNHEY and CDR2 SMNVEV (reference sequence). The V segment lost 3 bases and the J segment 0 bases; nucleotides outside the gene matches: 7. CDR3 sequence (DNA): TGTGCCAGCAGTTTGACCCAGGGGGCCAGCTCTGGAAACACCATATATTTT. Translation gives CASSLTQGASSGNTIYF.

The gene calls are TRBV29-1 and TRBJ1-1; 11 bases are shared with TRBD1. This CDR3 comprises 13 residues. CDR1 and CDR2 from the germline V gene are SQVTM and ANQGSEA. V dropped 7 bases and J dropped 1; count of bases not matched to a gene: 2. The CDR3 DNA is TGCAGCGCAGGGACAGGGGGGAACACTGAAGCTTTCTTT. This codes for CSAGTGGNTEAFF. The whole variable domain, filled in from reference TRBV29-1 and TRBJ1-1, reads SAVISQKPSRDICQRGTSLTIQCQVDSQVTMMFWYRQQPGQSLTLIATANQGSEATYESGFVIDKFPISRPNLTFSTLTVSNMSPEDSSIYLCSAGTGGNTEAFFGQGTRLTVV.

The chain links TRBV18 to TRBJ2-5; 7 bases map to TRBD2. V gave up 5 bases and J gave up 11 bases; unmatched junction bases: 14. This CDR3 region has 14 residues. The germline CDR1 and CDR2 sequences are KGHSH and LQKENI. The CDR3 DNA is TGTGCCAGCTCAAGCGGGGCGGGGCTACGGGAGCAGTACTTC. Translation: CASSSGAGLREQYF.

This chain links TRBV20-1 with TRBJ2-3; D call uncertain. The V end was cut by 2 bases, the J end by 4 bases, with 7 bases between. This CDR3 region has 12 residues. Germline V lookup: CDR1 DFQATT, CDR2 SNEGSKA (reference sequence). The CDR3 region is CSARRGADTQYF. In DNA, the CDR3 is TGCAGTGCTAGACGTGGGGCAGATACGCAGTATTTT.

This clonotype was seen only a few times. The chain combines TRBV29-1 with TRBJ1-1; unclear D gene. V lost 3 bases, J lost 5 bases, and 7 bases lay in between. This CDR3 comprises 11 residues. The germline V gene has CDR1 SQVTM and CDR2 ANQGSEA. The CDR3 nucleotides are TGCAGCGTTGAGGACGGTACTGAAGCTTTCTTT. It specifies CSVEDGTEAFF.

For this clonotype: Compared with germline, one end of the junction differs, possibly owing to a read error. The CDR3 loop reads CASMQGTQYF. The CDR3 DNA reads TGTGCCAGCATGCAAGGGACCCAGTACTTC. The V and J genes are TRBV2 and TRBJ2-5; unclear D gene. The CDR3 extends over 10 amino acids. Germline CDR1 and CDR2: SNHLY and FYNNEI.

The rearrangement uses TRBV13 and TRBJ2-7; 7 bases are a match to TRBD2. CDR1 and CDR2 (germline): PRHDT, FYEKMQ (reference sequence). The CDR3 consists of 15 residues. V was pared by 4 bases and J by 2 bases, with 8 bases of the junction left unmatched. In nucleotides, the CDR3 is TGTGCCAGCAGCTCGTCGGGGGACTATCCCTACGAGCAGTACTTC. It is translated as CASSSSGDYPYEQYF.